The next 26 T cell receptor beta chains were all read from a single sample in a study of beta chain features in type 1 diabetes. Of the isolated RNA, all was reverse transcribed, and so the sequenced material was expressed TCRB transcripts. The method was immunoSEQ multiplex PCR; TCRdb's version includes in-frame clones alone and lacks a portion of them. Seen here are around 250,000 clones, 27% observed once, and the top ten hold 4%. Material for sequencing was central memory CD4+ T cells from blood. All receptors come from a man in his thirties or forties in good health.

The V gene is TRBV5-6, the J gene TRBJ2-5; 8 bases align to TRBD1. J was trimmed by 0 bases and V by 7 bases; bases with no gene match: 5. Germline lookup yields CDR1 SGHDT and CDR2 YYEEEE. This CDR3 contains 14 residues. In DNA form, the CDR3 reads TGTGCCAGCCACGCAGGGGGCTACCAAGAGACCCAGTACTTC. The encoded protein is CASHAGGYQETQYF.

This clone was found a few times. This chain links TRBV19 with TRBJ2-7; 7 bases align to TRBD2. V dropped 8 bases and J dropped 2; count of bases not matched to a gene: 6. CDR3 length: 13 residues. The germline V gene has CDR1 LNHDA and CDR2 SQIVND (reference sequence). CDR3 sequence reads: CASGERGAYEQYF. The CDR3 coding sequence is TGTGCCAGTGGGGAGCGGGGCGCCTACGAGCAGTACTTC.

This clone was detected only a few times. The chain is built from TRBV19 and TRBJ2-5, with D unclear. This CDR3 has 11 residues. V lost 4 bases and J lost 2, with 2 bases in between. CDR1 is LNHDA and CDR2 is SQIVND in the germline V gene (reference sequence). The chain's CDR3 is CASSRQETQYF. The CDR3 DNA sequence: TGTGCCAGTAGTAGACAAGAGACCCAGTACTTC.

This clone was found a few times. The chain links TRBV29-1 to TRBJ1-2; unclear D gene. The CDR3 totals 13 residues. The V and J ends lost 4 bases and 0 bases respectively, with 9 bases between them. Germline CDR1 reads SQVTM; CDR2 reads ANQGSEA. The CDR3 reads CSVAVGTNYGYTF. CDR3 nucleotide sequence: TGCAGCGTTGCGGTCGGGACTAACTATGGCTACACCTTC.

A word on this clone: At one boundary the junction diverges from the germline segment, which might be a read error. The chain employs TRBV11-2 and TRBJ2-7, with D hard to call. The CDR3 spans 13 residues. From germline, CDR1 is SGHAT and CDR2 FQNNGV. The CDR3 sequence is CASSIEVLSEQYF. CDR3 coding DNA: TGTGCCAGCAGCATAGAGGTTCTGAGCGAGCAGTACTTC.

In DNA, the CDR3 is TGTGCCAGCGCGTCTATGTCGGGGACCGAAGCTTTCTTT. This codes for CASASMSGTEAFF. V and J are TRBV19 and TRBJ1-1, with D possibly being TRBD1 (5 bases). Trimming cost V 9 bases and J 8 bases, with 19 bases left between them. Per germline, CDR1 LNHDA and CDR2 SQIVND (reference sequence). CDR3 length: 13 residues. Looking up the rest from reference TRBV19 and TRBJ1-1 gives the full variable domain: DGGITQSPKYLFRKEGQNVTLSCEQNLNHDAMYWYRQDPGQGLRLIYYSQIVNDFQKGDIAEGYSVSREKKESFPLTVTSAQKNPTAFYLCASASMSGTEAFFGQGTRLTVV.

The chain recombines TRBV5-1 with TRBJ2-3; 7 bases match TRBD2. Per germline, CDR1 SGHRS and CDR2 YFSETQ. V gave up 5 bases and J gave up 4 bases; unmatched junction bases: 7. This CDR3 spans 14 amino acids. CDR3 DNA: TGCGCCAGCAGTGTGACTAGCCACGCAGATACGCAGTATTTT. Residues: CASSVTSHADTQYF.

The CDR3 is CASSYSGQPFGGYTF. As DNA, the CDR3 is TGTGCCAGCAGTTACTCAGGGCAGCCCTTCGGTGGCTACACCTTC. The gene calls are TRBV6-5 and TRBJ1-2, with no clear D. The CDR3 consists of 15 residues. Deletions cut 0 bases from V and 7 bases from J, with 15 bases between. CDR1 and CDR2 from the germline V gene are MNHEY and SVGAGI.

This clone was counted a few times. This chain links TRBV2 with TRBJ1-2; 7 bases agree with TRBD1. There are 13 residues in the CDR3. Trimming removed 5 bases from V and 4 bases from J; junction bases left unmatched: 4. Germline V gene sequence: CDR1 SNHLY, CDR2 FYNNEI. As DNA, the CDR3 is TGTGCCAGCAGTCAGGGACAGACCTATGGCTACACCTTC. Its protein product is CASSQGQTYGYTF.

This clone was seen a few times. This rearrangement joins TRBV23-1 to TRBJ2-5; D perhaps matches TRBD2 (5 bases). TRBV23-1 has ORF status, its function being uncertain. The CDR3 contains 19 residues. Trimming pared 1 base from V and 3 bases from J, leaving 24 bases between. The CDR3 protein is CASSQYSSRRVRGKETQYF. CDR3 bases: TGCGCCAGCAGTCAATATTCTAGCAGGCGGGTGAGAGGGAAAGAGACCCAGTACTTC.

This clone showed up just a few times. The chain carries TRBV7-9 and TRBJ2-5; D may match TRBD1 or TRBD2 (5 bases each). The CDR3 runs 14 residues. CDR1 is SEHNR, CDR2 FQNEAQ, per germline (reference sequence). Deletions cut 4 bases from V and 8 bases from J, with 17 bases between. The CDR3 region has the DNA TGTGCCAGCAGCTCACCGGGACGAGTAGGTACCCAGTACTTC. Its protein product is CASSSPGRVGTQYF. Combining the CDR3 with reference TRBV7-9 and TRBJ2-5 gives the whole variable domain DTGVSQNPRHKITKRGQNVTFRCDPISEHNRLYWYRQTLGQGPEFLTYFQNEAQLEKSRLLSDRFSAERPKGSFSTLEIQRTEQGDSAMYLCASSSPGRVGTQYFGPGTRLLVL.

V and J are TRBV5-4 and TRBJ2-7, with 7 bases that match TRBD2. The CDR3 sequence is 15 residues long. Germline loops: CDR1 SGHNT, CDR2 YYREEE (reference sequence). The V gene end was trimmed by 3 bases and the J gene end by 0 bases; junction bases not matched to a gene: 6. Here the CDR3 reads CASSSTSSFSYEQYF. Written as DNA, the CDR3 is TGTGCCAGCAGCTCGACTAGCAGCTTCTCCTACGAGCAGTACTTC.

This sequence joins TRBV7-9 and TRBJ2-7, with D perhaps being TRBD1 or TRBD2 (6 bases each). Germline lookup yields CDR1 SEHNR and CDR2 FQNEAQ (reference sequence). The CDR3 covers 15 residues. Deletions cut 5 bases from V and 6 bases from J, with 20 bases between. The CDR3 sequence: CASSRPTGGPSEQYF. CDR3 nucleotide sequence: TGTGCCAGCAGCCGGCCGACAGGAGGGCCCTCCGAGCAGTACTTC. The complete variable domain, with remaining parts taken from reference TRBV7-9 and TRBJ2-7, reads DTGVSQNPRHKITKRGQNVTFRCDPISEHNRLYWYRQTLGQGPEFLTYFQNEAQLEKSRLLSDRFSAERPKGSFSTLEIQRTEQGDSAMYLCASSRPTGGPSEQYFGPGTRLTVT.

The chain recombines TRBV29-1 with TRBJ2-1, with 8 nucleotides matching TRBD1. The V gene's germline CDR1 is SQVTM and CDR2 ANQGSEA. Trimming at V came to 6 bases and at J to 10 bases, leaving 14 bases not matched to a gene. The CDR3 spans 14 residues. The CDR3 reads CSVAGGGLPLEQFF. The DNA for the CDR3 is TGCAGCGTAGCAGGGGGCGGACTTCCCTTGGAGCAGTTCTTC.

This chain connects TRBV6-5 to TRBJ2-7, with 11 bases fitting TRBD1. Germline V gene sequence: CDR1 MNHEY, CDR2 SVGAGI. The length of the CDR3 is 14 residues. Losses at the gene ends were 6 bases for V and 7 bases for J; bases not matched to a gene: 8. In DNA form, the CDR3 reads TGTGCCAGCAGCGGACAGGGGGCGCTGGGTGAGCAGTACTTC. It yields the protein CASSGQGALGEQYF.

CDR3 coding DNA: TGTGCCAGCAGTTCCGGGACGGATTTGTACGAGCAGTACTTC. This encodes CASSSGTDLYEQYF. J is TRBJ2-7 and V is TRBV28; tentatively, D is TRBD1 or TRBD2 (5 bases each). The CDR3 spans 14 residues. The germline V gene encodes CDR1 MDHEN and CDR2 SYDVKM. Trimming removed 4 bases at V and 4 bases at J, with 14 bases between. Based on the CDR3 plus reference TRBV28 and TRBJ2-7, the full variable domain is DVKVTQSSRYLVKRTGEKVFLECVQDMDHENMFWYRQDPGLGLRLIYFSYDVKMKEKGDIPEGYSVSREKKERFSLILESASTNQTSMYLCASSSGTDLYEQYFGPGTRLTVT.

This clone occurred a few times. The rearrangement joins TRBV5-1 to TRBJ1-1; D is undetermined. The CDR3 is made up of 14 amino acids. Germline lookup yields CDR1 SGHRS and CDR2 YFSETQ. V was trimmed by 2 bases and J by 1 base, leaving 9 bases between them. This chain's CDR3 is CASSFEEGNTEAFF. CDR3 coding DNA: TGCGCCAGCAGCTTCGAGGAGGGGAACACTGAAGCTTTCTTT.

This clone was counted only a few times. The rearrangement uses TRBV27 and TRBJ2-5; D remains ambiguous. V lost 6 bases, J lost 2 bases, and 10 bases lay in between. The CDR3 length is 13 residues. CDR1 is MNHEY, CDR2 SMNVEV, per germline (reference sequence). The CDR3 nucleotides read TGTGCCAGCAGACGATTCATACAAGAGACCCAGTACTTC. This codes for CASRRFIQETQYF.

In the case of this clone: Other nucleotide sequences from this sample produce the same CDR3. The chain couples TRBV20-1 to TRBJ2-1; D is unclear. The germline V gene encodes CDR1 DFQATT and CDR2 SNEGSKA (reference sequence). With 3 bases removed from V and 7 bases from J, the gap between germline ends came to 4 bases. This CDR3 has 10 residues. The CDR3 loop is CSARENEQFF. The DNA of the CDR3 is TGCAGTGCTAGGGAAAATGAGCAGTTCTTC.

The chain links TRBV25-1 to TRBJ2-1; TRBD1 matches 9 bases. CDR3 length: 15 amino acids. V shed 5 bases, J shed 4 bases, and the junction held 6 bases outside the gene matches. Germline V gene data show CDR1 as MGHDK and CDR2 as SYGVNS. The CDR3 region has the DNA TGTGCCAGCAGTATTACAGGGGGCTCTTACAATGAGCAGTTCTTC. Translating it yields CASSITGGSYNEQFF.

CDR3 sequence (DNA): TGTGCCTGGAGTCCCCAGGGGGTGAACGAGCAGTACTTC. Protein sequence: CAWSPQGVNEQYF. The chain is built from TRBV30 and TRBJ2-7; TRBD1 matches at 7 bases. The junction had 6 bases not matched to a gene; V was cut back by 2 bases and J by 5 bases. Looked up from germline, CDR1 is GTSNPN and CDR2 is SVGIG (reference sequence). This CDR3 has 13 residues.

This clone showed up just a few times. The genes are TRBV28 and TRBJ2-1, with a weak D call TRBD1 (6 bases). V gave up 2 bases and J gave up 6 bases, with 11 bases separating them. This CDR3 contains 14 residues. Germline assignment: CDR1 MDHEN and CDR2 SYDVKM. The CDR3 nucleotides are TGTGCCAGCAGTTTACCCCAGGGGACCAATGAGCAGTTCTTC. Translated, it gives CASSLPQGTNEQFF.

The chain uses TRBV9 and TRBJ2-7, with D perhaps matching TRBD1 (5 bases). Germline-derived CDR1 and CDR2 are SGDLS and YYNGEE. V was shortened by 4 bases and J by 4 bases, with 15 bases between the two germline ends. The length of the CDR3 is 14 residues. In nucleotides, the CDR3 is TGTGCCAGCAGCCCAGAGCACAGGCCGTACGAGCAGTACTTC. Translation: CASSPEHRPYEQYF.

The chain employs TRBV29-1 and TRBJ2-7, with 8 nucleotides matching TRBD1. This CDR3 has 14 amino acids. Germline V gives CDR1 SQVTM, CDR2 ANQGSEA. V shed 6 bases and J 4 bases; nucleotides not matched to a gene: 11. The CDR3: CSVLRQGSDYEQYF. The CDR3 DNA sequence: TGCAGCGTCCTTCGACAGGGGTCAGATTACGAGCAGTACTTC.

Comments on this clone: Other DNA sequences in this sample translate to the same CDR3. This rearrangement joins TRBV29-1 to TRBJ2-7; 11 bases fit TRBD1. Looked up from germline, CDR1 is SQVTM and CDR2 is ANQGSEA. V lost 5 bases to trimming and J lost 2 bases; unmatched junction nucleotides: 2. This CDR3 is 13 amino acids long. The DNA for the CDR3 is TGCAGCGTTCAGGGACAGGGGGCCTACGAGCAGTACTTC. It encodes CSVQGQGAYEQYF.

V gene TRBV23-1 combines with J gene TRBJ1-5, with unresolved D. TRBV23-1 falls under the ORF class, with uncertain function. The CDR3 runs 17 residues. V was clipped by 6 bases and J by 0 bases, with 18 bases between them. The CDR3: CASSPPRYLISNQPQHF. CDR3 nucleotides: TGCGCCAGCAGCCCTCCCCGATACCTGATTAGCAATCAGCCCCAGCATTTT.